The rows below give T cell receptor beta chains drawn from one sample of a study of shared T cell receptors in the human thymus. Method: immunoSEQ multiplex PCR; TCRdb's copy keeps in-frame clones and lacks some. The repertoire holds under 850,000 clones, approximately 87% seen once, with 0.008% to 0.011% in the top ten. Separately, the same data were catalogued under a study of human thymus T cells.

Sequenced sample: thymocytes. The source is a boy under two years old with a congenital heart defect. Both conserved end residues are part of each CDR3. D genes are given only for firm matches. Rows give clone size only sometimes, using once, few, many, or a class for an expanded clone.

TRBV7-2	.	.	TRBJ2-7	CASSLTESSYEQYF	TGTGCCAGCAGCTTGACTGAGAGCTCCTACGAGCAGTACTTC
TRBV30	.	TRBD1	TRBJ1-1	CAGLPGQGVLNTEAFF	TGTGCCGGACTGCCGGGACAGGGGGTTTTGAACACTGAAGCTTTCTTT
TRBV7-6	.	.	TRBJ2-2	CASSLARNSLRNTGELFF	TGTGCCAGCAGCTTAGCGCGAAACAGCCTCCGGAACACCGGGGAGCTGTTTTTT
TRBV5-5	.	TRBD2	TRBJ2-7	CASGLAASYEQYF	TGTGCCAGCGGACTAGCGGCGTCCTACGAGCAGTACTTC
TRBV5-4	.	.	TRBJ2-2	CASSFPGGNTGELFF	TGTGCCAGCAGCTTCCCCGGGGGGAACACCGGGGAGCTGTTTTTT
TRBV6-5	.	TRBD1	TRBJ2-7	CASSYRQGVHEQYF	TGTGCCAGCAGTTACAGACAGGGGGTCCACGAGCAGTACTTC
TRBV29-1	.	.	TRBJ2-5	CSVFEVRGQETQYF	TGCAGCGTTTTTGAGGTCCGGGGCCAAGAGACCCAGTACTTC
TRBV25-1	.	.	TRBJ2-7	CASSITGLSYEQYF	TGTGCCAGCAGCATAACAGGTTTATCCTACGAGCAGTACTTC
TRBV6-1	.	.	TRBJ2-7	CASTLTSSYEQYF	TGTGCCAGCACCCTTACTAGCTCCTACGAGCAGTACTTC
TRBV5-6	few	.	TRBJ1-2	CASSLAREESYGYTF	TGTGCCAGCAGCTTGGCAAGGGAGGAGAGCTATGGCTACACCTTC
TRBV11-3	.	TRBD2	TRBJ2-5	CASTLAGGAETQYF	TGTGCCAGCACCCTAGCGGGAGGGGCGGAGACCCAGTACTTC
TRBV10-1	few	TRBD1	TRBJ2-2	CASTGDRDVGELFF	TGCGCCAGCACTGGGGACAGGGATGTCGGGGAGCTGTTTTTT
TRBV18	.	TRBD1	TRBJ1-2	CASSPRGTGADGYTF	TGTGCCAGCTCACCACGCGGGACAGGCGCGGATGGCTACACCTTC
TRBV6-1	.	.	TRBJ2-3	CASSEGPPAAF	TGTGCCAGCAGTGAGGGGCCCCCCGCGGCTTTT
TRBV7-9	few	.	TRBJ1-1	CASSLVGDLNTEAFF	TGTGCCAGCAGCTTAGTAGGGGATTTGAACACTGAAGCTTTCTTT
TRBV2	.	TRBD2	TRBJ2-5	CASRRGGETQYF	TGTGCCAGCAGGCGGGGGGGAGAGACCCAGTACTTC
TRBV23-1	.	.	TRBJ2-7	CASSLPGTLNHYEQYF	TGCGCCAGCAGTCTCCCAGGGACACTAAATCACTACGAGCAGTACTTC
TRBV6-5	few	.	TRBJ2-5	CASSYSMLGDQETQYF	TGTGCCAGCAGTTACTCGATGCTAGGGGACCAAGAGACCCAGTACTTC
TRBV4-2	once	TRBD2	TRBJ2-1	CASSHYASGTTYNEQFF	TGTGCCAGCAGCCATTACGCTAGCGGAACGACCTACAATGAGCAGTTCTTC
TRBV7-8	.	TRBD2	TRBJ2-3	CASSLTGTSGRADGLLHTQYF	TGTGCCAGCAGCCTCACCGGGACTAGCGGGAGGGCCGATGGGTTGCTCCATACGCAGTATTTT
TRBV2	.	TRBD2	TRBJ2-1	CASSPSGRRYNEQFF	TGTGCCAGCAGCCCTAGCGGGAGGAGGTACAATGAGCAGTTCTTC
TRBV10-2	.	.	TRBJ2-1	CASGVVRANEQFF	TGCGCCAGCGGGGTAGTCAGGGCAAATGAGCAGTTCTTC
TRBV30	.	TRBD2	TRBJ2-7	CAWGTGTSGNEQYF	TGTGCCTGGGGTACCGGGACTAGCGGGAACGAGCAGTACTTC
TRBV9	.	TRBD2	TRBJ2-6	CASSARGVAGGGGANVLTF	TGTGCCAGCAGCGCGAGGGGGGTAGCGGGAGGCGGTGGGGCCAACGTCCTGACTTTC
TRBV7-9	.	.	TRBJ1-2	CASSTYTGTVGYTF	TGTGCCAGCAGCACCTATACAGGGACGGTTGGCTACACCTTC
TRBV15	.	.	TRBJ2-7	CATSSFPTVTGCEQYF	TGTGCCACCAGCAGTTTTCCGACAGTAACTGGATGCGAGCAGTACTTC
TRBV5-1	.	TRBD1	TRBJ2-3	CASRLGQARTDTQYF	TGCGCCAGCAGACTCGGACAGGCTAGGACAGATACGCAGTATTTT
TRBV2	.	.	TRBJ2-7	CASSEGEQSYEQYF	TGTGCCAGCAGTGAAGGAGAACAGAGCTACGAGCAGTACTTC
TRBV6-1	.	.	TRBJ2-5	CASSELAHQETQYF	TGTGCCAGCAGTGAACTAGCGCACCAAGAGACCCAGTACTTC
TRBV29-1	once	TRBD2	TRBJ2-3	CSGKGLAADTQYF	TGCAGCGGGAAGGGACTAGCCGCAGATACGCAGTATTTT
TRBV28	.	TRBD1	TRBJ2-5	CASSLDRDRHYQETQYF	TGTGCCAGCAGTTTGGACCGGGACAGGCACTACCAAGAGACCCAGTACTTC
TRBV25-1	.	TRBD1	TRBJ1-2	CASSVGTDYGYTF	TGTGCCAGCAGTGTTGGGACAGATTATGGCTACACCTTC
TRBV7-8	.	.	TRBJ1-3	CASSRGVSGNTIYF	TGTGCCAGCAGCCGGGGGGTCTCTGGAAACACCATATATTTT
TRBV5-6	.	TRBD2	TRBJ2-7	CASSLVAGELYEQYF	TGTGCCAGCAGCTTGGTAGCGGGAGAGCTCTACGAGCAGTACTTC
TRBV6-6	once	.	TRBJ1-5	CASTRGHHNQPQHF	TGTGCCAGCACCAGGGGACACCATAATCAGCCCCAGCATTTT
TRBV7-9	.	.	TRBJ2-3	CASSLDAGTDTQYF	TGTGCCAGCAGCCTTGACGCGGGGACAGATACGCAGTATTTT
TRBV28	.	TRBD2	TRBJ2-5	CASSLFASGRKETQYF	TGTGCCAGCAGTTTATTCGCTAGCGGGAGAAAAGAGACCCAGTACTTC
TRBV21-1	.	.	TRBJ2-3	CASSKEEGCTDTQYF	TGTGCCAGCAGCAAAGAGGAGGGGTGCACAGATACGCAGTATTTT
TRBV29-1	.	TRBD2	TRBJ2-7	CREVVRLAGGMPTGQYF	TGCAGGGAGGTGGTTAGACTAGCGGGAGGGATGCCTACGGGGCAGTACTTC